This TCR beta chain was profiled in a study of blood T cells in healthy people across ages (dated by TCRdb to about 2015). Concerning the study at large: Template switching captured roughly one uniquely barcoded TCR beta cDNA molecule per two T cells in model experiments. The study measured age-related changes in TCR beta repertoire diversity using deep sequencing normalized with unique cDNA molecular identifiers. The donors were divided into four age groups: young (average around 17 years), middle-aged (around 41), aged (around 59) and long-lived (nearly 85). Two additional independent replicas of 1 million unique cDNA reads from the same blood draw were analyzed for two donors (one aged 18 to 30 and one aged 80 or older).

Library construction relied on 5' RACE. TCRdb shows the sequencer as Illumina HiSeq 2500. The second PCR ran for about 6 to 12 cycles and used a J-beta primer mix along with a sample-barcoded 5' primer. A template-switch 5' adaptor carrying 12 random nucleotides introduced a unique molecular identifier onto each TCR beta cDNA molecule. Each sample yielded at least 3 million CDR3-containing paired-end reads. The Mint cDNA synthesis kit, primed by a TRBC-specific oligonucleotide, was used to synthesize first-strand cDNA from all RNA. Following uracil-DNA glycosylase treatment, all cDNA underwent a first 18-cycle PCR with the universal primers M1SS and BC2_uni_R. For the original study's pipeline: For normalization, 1 million high-quality reads, each with a distinct molecular identifier, were randomly selected from each sample. Reads with shared molecular identifiers were discarded instead of being binned into consensus sequences. MiTCR, set to a Q25 quality threshold and the strictest error-elimination algorithm, was used for CDR3 identification, clonotype clustering and error correction. A nonparametric unseen species model with Euler transformation was used to estimate lower-bound total TCR beta diversity. TCRdb passed the public sequencing reads through fastp at Q25 and MiXCR, retaining productive beta sequences. CDR3 protein duplicates are merged, each entry listing the most common genes and DNA. These V and J calls are TCRdb output, not the study's own analysis. The sample yields some 760,000 distinct CDR3 sequences; just under 25% were counted once. The ten top clones hold roughly 3.5% of the sample.

CDR1 and CDR2 (SGHTA, FQGNSA) derive from the germline V gene. The germline V and J ends show losses of 5 bases and 9 bases respectively, and no gene match explains 9 bases of the junction. The CDR3 runs 14 residues from the cysteine to the phenylalanine. CDR3 DNA is the only sequence kept; it has 42 bases, read in frame from the first base. What the study reported, not specific to this receptor: Bulk unsorted PBMC profiling prevented conclusive comparison of naive and antigen-experienced compartments. Observed TCR beta diversity per million T cells fell roughly linearly with age, and a significant reduction was already apparent by age around 40. Compared with the aged group, more naive CD4+ T cells, fewer expanded clones and increased TCR diversity were shown by the long-lived group, suggesting age selection. A strong correlation was found between observed TCR beta diversity and the percentage of naive T cells measured by flow cytometry. Estimates of total diversity from one million sequenced T cells were regarded as lower bounds and underestimates. Because the CMV infection status of the donors was unknown, age-related changes in expanded clonotypes may potentially have been confounded.

The approximately 41 donors, aged about 6 to 95 years, were systemically healthy Caucasian individuals from Russia. Each donor gave 8 to 10 milliliters of peripheral blood, collected into EDTA-treated Vacutainer tubes. Ficoll-Paque density-gradient centrifugation was used to isolate PBMCs, with at least 7 million obtained per sample. Total RNA was extracted from PBMCs with Trizol reagent, with at least 6 micrograms obtained per sample. For every donor, an aliquot of PBMCs went through flow cytometry to measure the percentages of naive CD45RAhigh/CD27high T cells. Details on this clonotype: It lacks a known antigen. No base-level quality is on record; no much larger clone is a single base apart.

The sample also formed part of further work on T cells of mothers and their children. As that second paper reports: Donors were nine systemically healthy Caucasian individuals: three mothers and their six children. cDNA synthesis consumed the entire amount of extracted RNA, loaded at approximately 1.6 ug RNA in each 15 ul reaction. In the second PCR, the M1S primer added sample barcodes and 2-4 random nucleotides. Each mother yielded over 8.5 million TCR beta CDR3 reads and each child a few million reads. TCR recombination output is similarly shaped by thymic selection in related and unrelated pairs, with a minor effect exerted by inherited differences. Related mother-child pairs always showed normalized repertoire overlap that was slightly higher than in unrelated mother-child pairs, though the difference was never significant. No persistent microchimeric T cell clones were detected, at a sensitivity of roughly 100 clones per million clonotypes. To look for features that set related mother-child pairs apart from unrelated individuals, the researchers ran deep NGS to compare the TCR beta repertoires of mothers and children. The mean age was 40 +/- 4 years for the mothers and about 10 +/- 4 years for the children. After adapters were ligated using NEBNext reagents, the libraries underwent 100+100 nt paired-end sequencing on an Illumina HiSeq 2000. Mother and child libraries were prepared a month apart and sequenced in separate runs to prevent cross-contamination. For each donor, between roughly 500,000 and 2,300,000 distinct TCR beta clonotypes were identified. Naive TCR beta clonotypes were estimated from low-frequency clonotypes matched to each donor's FACS-determined naive share, without sorting.

In this chain, TRBV7-2 is recombined with TRBJ2-1; 8 junctional bases match TRBD2. Sequenced material: blood. This receptor was identified in a boy younger than 18 in good health. The CDR3 protein sequence reads: CASSRGGPVGEQFF. The sequence in DNA is TGTGCCAGCAGCCGCGGGGGGCCCGTTGGTGAGCAGTTCTTC.